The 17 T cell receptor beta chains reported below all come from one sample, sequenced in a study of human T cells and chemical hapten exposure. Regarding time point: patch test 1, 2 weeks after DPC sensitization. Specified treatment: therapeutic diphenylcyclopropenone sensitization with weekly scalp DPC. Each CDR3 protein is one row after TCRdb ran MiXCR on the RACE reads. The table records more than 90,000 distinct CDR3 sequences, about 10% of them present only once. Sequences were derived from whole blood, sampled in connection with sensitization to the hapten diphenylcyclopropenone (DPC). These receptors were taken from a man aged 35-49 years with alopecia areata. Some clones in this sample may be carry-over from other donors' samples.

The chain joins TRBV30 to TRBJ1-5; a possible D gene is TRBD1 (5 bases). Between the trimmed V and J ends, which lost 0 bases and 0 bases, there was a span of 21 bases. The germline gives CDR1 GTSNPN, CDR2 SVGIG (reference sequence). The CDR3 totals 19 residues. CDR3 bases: TGTGCCTGGAGTGTACGGTCGACAGCAACGGTCTATAGCAATCAGCCCCAGCATTTT. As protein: CAWSVRSTATVYSNQPQHF. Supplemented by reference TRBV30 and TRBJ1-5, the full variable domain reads SQTIHQWPATLVQPVGSPLSLECTVEGTSNPNLYWYRQAAGRGLQLLFYSVGIGQISSEVPQNLSASRPQDRQFILSSKKLLLSDSGFYLCAWSVRSTATVYSNQPQHFGDGTRLSIL.

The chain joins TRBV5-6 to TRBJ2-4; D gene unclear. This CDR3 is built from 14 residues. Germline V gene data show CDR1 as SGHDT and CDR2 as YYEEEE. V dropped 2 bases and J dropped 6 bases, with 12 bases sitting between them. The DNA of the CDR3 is TGTGCCAGCAGCTTCGTCCATGGCCTAAACATTCAGTACTTC. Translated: CASSFVHGLNIQYF.

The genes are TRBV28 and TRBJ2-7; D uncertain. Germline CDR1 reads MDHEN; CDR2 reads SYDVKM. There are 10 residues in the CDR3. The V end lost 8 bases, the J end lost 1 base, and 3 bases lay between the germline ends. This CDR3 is CASGSYEQYF. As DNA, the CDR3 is TGTGCCAGCGGATCCTACGAGCAGTACTTC.

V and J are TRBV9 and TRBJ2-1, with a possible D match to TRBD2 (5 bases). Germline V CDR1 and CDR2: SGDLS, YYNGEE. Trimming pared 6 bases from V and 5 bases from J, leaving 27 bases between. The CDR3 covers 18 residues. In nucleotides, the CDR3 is TGTGCCAGCACCGAATCACCCAACGGGCGTTCGGGGAACAATGAGCAGTTCTTC. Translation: CASTESPNGRSGNNEQFF.

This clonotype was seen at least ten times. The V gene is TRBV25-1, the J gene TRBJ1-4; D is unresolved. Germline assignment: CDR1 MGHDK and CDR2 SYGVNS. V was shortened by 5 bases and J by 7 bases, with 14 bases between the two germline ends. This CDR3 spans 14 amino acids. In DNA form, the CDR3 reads TGTGCCAGCAGTTCGCACAGCTTAAGTGAAAAACTGTTTTTT. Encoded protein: CASSSHSLSEKLFF.

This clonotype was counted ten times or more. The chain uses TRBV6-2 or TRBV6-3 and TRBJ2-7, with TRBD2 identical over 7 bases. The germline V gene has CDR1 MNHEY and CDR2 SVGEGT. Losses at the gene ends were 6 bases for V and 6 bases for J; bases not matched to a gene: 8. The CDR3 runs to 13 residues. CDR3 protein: CASSSPPGGEQYF. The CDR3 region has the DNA TGTGCCAGCAGCTCCCCTCCGGGGGGCGAGCAGTACTTC.

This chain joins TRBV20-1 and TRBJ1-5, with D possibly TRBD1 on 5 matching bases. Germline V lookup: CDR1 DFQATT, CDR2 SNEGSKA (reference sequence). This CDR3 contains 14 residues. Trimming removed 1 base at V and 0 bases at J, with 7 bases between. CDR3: CSARGGGSNQPQHF. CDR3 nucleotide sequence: TGCAGTGCTAGAGGGGGGGGTAGCAATCAGCCCCAGCATTTT.

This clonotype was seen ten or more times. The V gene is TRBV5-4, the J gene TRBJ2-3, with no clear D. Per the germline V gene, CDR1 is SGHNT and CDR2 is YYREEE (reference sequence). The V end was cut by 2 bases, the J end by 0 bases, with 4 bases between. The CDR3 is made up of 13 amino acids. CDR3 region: CASSFPSTDTQYF. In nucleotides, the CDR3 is TGTGCCAGCAGCTTTCCCAGCACAGATACGCAGTATTTT.

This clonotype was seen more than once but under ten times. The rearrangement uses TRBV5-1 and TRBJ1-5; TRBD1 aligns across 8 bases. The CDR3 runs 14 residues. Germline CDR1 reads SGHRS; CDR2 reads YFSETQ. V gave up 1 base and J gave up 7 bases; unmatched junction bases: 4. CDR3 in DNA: TGCGCCAGCAGCTTGACAGGGGGGGAGCAGCCCCAGCATTTT. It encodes CASSLTGGEQPQHF. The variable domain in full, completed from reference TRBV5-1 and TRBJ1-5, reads KAGVTQTPRYLIKTRGQQVTLSCSPISGHRSVSWYQQTPGQGLQFLFEYFSETQRNKGNFPGRFSGRQFSNSRSEMNVSTLELGDSALYLCASSLTGGEQPQHFGDGTRLSIL.

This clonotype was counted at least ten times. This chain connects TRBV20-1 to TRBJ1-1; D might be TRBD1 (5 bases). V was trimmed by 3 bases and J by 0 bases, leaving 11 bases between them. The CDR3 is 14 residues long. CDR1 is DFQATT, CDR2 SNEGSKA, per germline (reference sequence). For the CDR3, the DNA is TGCAGTGCTAGTCCGAAGGGACTGAACACTGAAGCTTTCTTT. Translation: CSASPKGLNTEAFF.

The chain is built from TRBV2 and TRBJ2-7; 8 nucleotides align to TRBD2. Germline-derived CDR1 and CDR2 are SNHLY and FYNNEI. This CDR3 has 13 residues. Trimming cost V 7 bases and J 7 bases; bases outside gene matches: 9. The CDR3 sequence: CASTEREKGEQYV. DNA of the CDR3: TGTGCCAGCACCGAGCGGGAGAAGGGGGAGCAGTACGTC.

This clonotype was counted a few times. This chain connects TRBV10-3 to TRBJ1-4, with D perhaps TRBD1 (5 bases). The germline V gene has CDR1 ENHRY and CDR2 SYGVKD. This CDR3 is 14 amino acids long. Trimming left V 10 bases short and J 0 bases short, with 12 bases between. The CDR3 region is CATSGGATNEKLFF. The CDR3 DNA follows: TGTGCCACATCCGGGGGTGCAACTAATGAAAAACTGTTTTTT.

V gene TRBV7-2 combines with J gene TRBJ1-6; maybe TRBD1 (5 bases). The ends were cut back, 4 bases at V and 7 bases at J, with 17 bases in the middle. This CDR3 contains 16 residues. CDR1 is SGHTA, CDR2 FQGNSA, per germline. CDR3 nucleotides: TGTGCCAGCAGCTCAAGGATCGGGACCTTAAATTCACCCCTCCACTTT. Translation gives CASSSRIGTLNSPLHF.

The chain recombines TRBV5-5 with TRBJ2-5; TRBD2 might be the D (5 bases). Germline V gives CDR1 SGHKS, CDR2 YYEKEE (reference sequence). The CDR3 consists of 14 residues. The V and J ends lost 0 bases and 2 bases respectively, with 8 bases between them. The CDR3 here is CASSLVQRQETQYF. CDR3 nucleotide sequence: TGTGCCAGCAGCTTGGTGCAGCGGCAAGAGACCCAGTACTTC.

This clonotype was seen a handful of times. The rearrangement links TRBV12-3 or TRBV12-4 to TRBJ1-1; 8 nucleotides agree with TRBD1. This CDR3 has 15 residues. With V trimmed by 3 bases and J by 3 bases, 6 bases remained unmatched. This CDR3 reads CASSFRTGLDTEAFF. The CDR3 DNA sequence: TGTGCCAGCAGTTTTAGGACAGGGTTGGACACTGAAGCTTTCTTT.

DNA for the CDR3: TGTGCCAGCAGCTTAAGGGGGTCACTACGCCCGGCAGATACGCAGTATTTT. Protein: CASSLRGSLRPADTQYF. V gene TRBV7-2 combines with J gene TRBJ2-3, with a tentative D call TRBD1 (6 bases). The CDR3 is 17 amino acids. Germline CDR1 SGHTA, CDR2 FQGNSA. V was trimmed by 2 bases and J by 4 bases, leaving 19 bases between them.

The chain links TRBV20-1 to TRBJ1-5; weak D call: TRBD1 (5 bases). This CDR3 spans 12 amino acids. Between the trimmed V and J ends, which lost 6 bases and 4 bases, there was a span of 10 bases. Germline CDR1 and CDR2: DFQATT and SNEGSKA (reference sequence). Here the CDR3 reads CSALDTNQPQHF. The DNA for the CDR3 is TGCAGTGCCTTGGACACTAATCAGCCCCAGCATTTT.